What follows describes a single T cell receptor (beta chain). The antigen is unknown. CDR3 length: 15 residues. The V gene's germline CDR1 is MNHNS and CDR2 SASEGT. The sample comes from a study of monozygotic twins with inflammatory bowel disease. Study observations and caveats: Support was lacking for any single strong IBD-associated signal or clonotype. Relative clonotype sharing with others was diminished in IBD patients versus healthy twins, particularly with disease activity. Lower TCRbeta diversity (inverse Simpson) was seen in IBD patients than in healthy co-twins.

Making cDNA involved eight separate reactions per sample. Using the 5' RACE reads, TCRdb records one entry per CDR3 protein without DNA. This listing includes approximately 200,000 distinct CDR3 sequences. The chain carries TRBV6-1 and TRBJ1-1; TCRdb's D gene call, TRBD1, goes unchecked for lack of DNA. This sequence was found in a human donor with ulcerative colitis or Crohn's disease, or a healthy co-twin of an affected twin (not recorded which). Material: blood. This CDR3 reads CASSQGHSSKTEAFF.